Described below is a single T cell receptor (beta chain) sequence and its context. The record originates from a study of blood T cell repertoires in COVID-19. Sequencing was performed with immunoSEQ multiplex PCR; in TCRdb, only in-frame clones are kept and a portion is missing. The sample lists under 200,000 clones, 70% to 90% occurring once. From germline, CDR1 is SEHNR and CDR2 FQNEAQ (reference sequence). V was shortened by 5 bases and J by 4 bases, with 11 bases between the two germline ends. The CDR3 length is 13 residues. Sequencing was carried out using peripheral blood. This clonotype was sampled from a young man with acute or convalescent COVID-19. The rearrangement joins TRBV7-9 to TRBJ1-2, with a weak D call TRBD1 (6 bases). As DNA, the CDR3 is TGTGCCAGCAGCCCAAGGACAGTCTATGGCTACACCTTC. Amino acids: CASSPRTVYGYTF.